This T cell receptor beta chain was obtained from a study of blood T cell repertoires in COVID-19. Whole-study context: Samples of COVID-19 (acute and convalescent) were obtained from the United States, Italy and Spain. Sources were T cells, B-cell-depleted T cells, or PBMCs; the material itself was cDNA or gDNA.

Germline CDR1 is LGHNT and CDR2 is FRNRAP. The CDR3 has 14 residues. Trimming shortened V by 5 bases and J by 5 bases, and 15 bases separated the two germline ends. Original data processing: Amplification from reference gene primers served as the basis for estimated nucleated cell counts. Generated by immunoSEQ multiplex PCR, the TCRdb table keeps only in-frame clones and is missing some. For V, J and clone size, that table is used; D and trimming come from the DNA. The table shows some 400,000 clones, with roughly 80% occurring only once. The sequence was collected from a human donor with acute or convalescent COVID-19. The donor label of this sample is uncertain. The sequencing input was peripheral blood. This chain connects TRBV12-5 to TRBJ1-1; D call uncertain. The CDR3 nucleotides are TGTGCTAGTGGTACCACCGGGGTGGGGACTGAAGCTTTCTTT. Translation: CASGTTGVGTEAFF.